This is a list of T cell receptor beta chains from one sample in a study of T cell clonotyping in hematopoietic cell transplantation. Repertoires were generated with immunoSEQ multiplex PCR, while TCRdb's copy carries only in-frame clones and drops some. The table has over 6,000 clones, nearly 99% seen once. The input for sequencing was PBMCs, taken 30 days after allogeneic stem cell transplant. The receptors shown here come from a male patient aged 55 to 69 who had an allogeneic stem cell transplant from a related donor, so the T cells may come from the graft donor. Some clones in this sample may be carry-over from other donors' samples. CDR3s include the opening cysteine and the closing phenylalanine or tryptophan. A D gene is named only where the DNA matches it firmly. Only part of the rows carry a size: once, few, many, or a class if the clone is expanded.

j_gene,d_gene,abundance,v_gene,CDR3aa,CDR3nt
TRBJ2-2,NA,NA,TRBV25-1,CASSESEYRAGTGELFF,TGTGCCAGCAGTGAATCAGAATATCGGGCGGGCACCGGGGAGCTGTTTTTT
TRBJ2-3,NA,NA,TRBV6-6,CASSYSLAESDTQYF,TGTGCCAGCAGTTACTCCCTCGCTGAGTCAGATACGCAGTATTTT
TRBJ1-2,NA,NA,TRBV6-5,CASSYGNYGYTF,TGTGCCAGCAGTTACGGGAACTATGGCTACACCTTC
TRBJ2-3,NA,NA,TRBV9,CASSVEVGPDTQYF,TGTGCCAGCAGCGTAGAGGTGGGCCCAGATACGCAGTATTTT
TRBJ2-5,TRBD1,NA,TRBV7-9,CASSLTGEVETQYF,TGTGCCAGCAGCTTAACAGGGGAAGTGGAGACCCAGTACTTC
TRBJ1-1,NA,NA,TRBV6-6,CASSYSSGHSNTEAFF,TGTGCCAGCAGTTACTCATCGGGACATTCGAACACTGAAGCTTTCTTT
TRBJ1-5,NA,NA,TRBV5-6,CASSLGGGSNQPQHF,TGTGCCAGCAGCTTGGGGGGGGGTAGCAATCAGCCCCAGCATTTT
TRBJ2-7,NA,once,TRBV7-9,CASSLGSYERLF,TGTGCCAGCAGCTTAGGCTCCTACGAGCGACTCTTC
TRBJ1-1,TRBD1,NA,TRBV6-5,CASSYGQGDTEAFF,TGTGCCAGCAGTTACGGACAGGGTGACACTGAAGCTTTCTTT
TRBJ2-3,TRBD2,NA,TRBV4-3,CASSLTSGGRSTDTQYF,TGCGCCAGCAGCCTCACTAGCGGGGGGCGAAGCACAGATACGCAGTATTTT
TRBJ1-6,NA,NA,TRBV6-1,CASSEAGGRDSPLHF,TGTGCCAGCAGTGAAGCGGGGGGAAGGGATTCACCCCTCCACTTT
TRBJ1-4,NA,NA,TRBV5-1,CASSPDALNEGEKLFF,TGCGCCAGCAGCCCGGACGCCCTAAATGAGGGTGAAAAACTGTTTTTT
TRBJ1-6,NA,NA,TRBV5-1,CASSLGRDTVSPLHF,TGCGCCAGCAGCTTGGGTCGGGACACAGTTTCACCCCTCCACTTT
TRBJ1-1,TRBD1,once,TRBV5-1,CASSFGQGGTEAFF,TGCGCCAGCAGCTTTGGACAGGGAGGCACTGAAGCTTTCTTT
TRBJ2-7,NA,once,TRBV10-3,CAISESGRSYEQYF,TGTGCCATCAGTGAGTCAGGCCGCTCCTACGAGCAGTACTTC
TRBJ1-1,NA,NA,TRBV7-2,CASSPTTVNTEAFF,TGTGCCAGCAGCCCAACGACGGTGAACACTGAAGCTTTCTTT
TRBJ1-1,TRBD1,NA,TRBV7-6,CASSLGGMNTEAFF,TGTGCCAGCAGTTTAGGGGGCATGAACACTGAAGCTTTCTTT
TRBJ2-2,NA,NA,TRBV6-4,CASSDEGRGELFF,TGTGCCAGCAGTGACGAGGGTAGAGGGGAGCTGTTTTTT
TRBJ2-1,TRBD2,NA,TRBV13,CASSDLAGMLGRQFF,TGTGCCAGCAGCGACCTAGCGGGTATGCTCGGTCGGCAGTTCTTC
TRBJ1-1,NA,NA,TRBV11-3,CASSLDTNTEAFF,TGTGCCAGCAGCCTAGACACGAACACTGAAGCTTTCTTT
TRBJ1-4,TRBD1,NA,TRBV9,CASSLDRGDEKLFF,TGTGCCAGCAGCCTGGACAGGGGCGATGAAAAACTGTTTTTT
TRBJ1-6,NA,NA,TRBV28,CATLGGWDNSPLHF,TGTGCCACCCTCGGGGGGTGGGATAATTCACCCCTCCACTTT
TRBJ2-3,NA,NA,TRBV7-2,CASSLVPGAADTQYF,TGTGCCAGCAGCTTAGTTCCGGGGGCAGCAGATACGCAGTATTTT
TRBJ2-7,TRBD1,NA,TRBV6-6,CASQTRDRANYEQYF,TGTGCCAGCCAAACCCGGGACAGGGCTAACTACGAGCAGTACTTC
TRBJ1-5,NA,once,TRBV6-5,CASSPNGNQPQHF,TGTGCCAGCAGTCCCAACGGCAATCAGCCCCAGCATTTT